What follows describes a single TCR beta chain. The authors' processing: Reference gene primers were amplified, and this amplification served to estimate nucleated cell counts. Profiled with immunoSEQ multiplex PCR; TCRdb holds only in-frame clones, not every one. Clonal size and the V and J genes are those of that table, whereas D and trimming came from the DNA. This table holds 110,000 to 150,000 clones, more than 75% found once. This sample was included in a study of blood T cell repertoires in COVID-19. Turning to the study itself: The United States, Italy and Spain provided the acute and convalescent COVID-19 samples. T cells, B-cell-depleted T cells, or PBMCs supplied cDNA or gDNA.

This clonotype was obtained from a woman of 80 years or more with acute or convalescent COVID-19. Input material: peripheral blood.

CDR3 sequence: CASSLESRATGNTIYF. The CDR3 DNA follows: TGTGCCAGCAGCCTAGAAAGCAGGGCAACTGGAAACACCATATATTTT. The chain is built from TRBV9 and TRBJ1-3; D might be TRBD1 (5 bases). The ends were cut back, 4 bases at V and 2 bases at J, with 16 bases in the middle. Germline V lookup: CDR1 SGDLS, CDR2 YYNGEE. The CDR3 covers 16 residues.